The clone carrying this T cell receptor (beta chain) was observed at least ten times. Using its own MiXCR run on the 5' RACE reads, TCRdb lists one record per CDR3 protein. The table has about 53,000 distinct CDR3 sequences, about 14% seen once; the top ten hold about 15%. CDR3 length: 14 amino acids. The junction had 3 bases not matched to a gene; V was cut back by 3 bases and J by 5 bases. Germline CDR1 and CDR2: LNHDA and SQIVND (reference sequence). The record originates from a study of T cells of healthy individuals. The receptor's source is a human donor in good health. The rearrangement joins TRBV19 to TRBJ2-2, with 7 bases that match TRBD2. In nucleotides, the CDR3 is TGTGCCAGTAGTATGGGGCGGGGGACCGGGGAGCTGTTTTTT. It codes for CASSMGRGTGELFF.